The clone carrying this TCR beta chain was seen repeatedly, ten times or more. This sample was taken from a study of regulatory T cells in long-lasting Graves disease. Time point indicated: persistent/refractory GD, antithyroid drugs over 5 years with positive TRAb. Preparation of the TCR library used RNA extracted from PBMCs. The CDR3 has 15 residues. Trimming shortened V by 6 bases and J by 0 bases, and 12 bases separated the two germline ends. The germline V gene encodes CDR1 SGHAT and CDR2 FQNNGV. Researchers made TCR beta libraries by using iRepertoire HTBI primers and running Arm-PCR on CDR3 regions. A single record per CDR3 protein comes from TCRdb applying MiXCR to the multiplex PCR reads. The sample holds 420,000 or so distinct CDR3 sequences, around 24% seen once.

This clonotype was sampled from a female donor with Graves disease. The chain joins TRBV11-2 to TRBJ2-1; D might be TRBD1 or TRBD2, each matching 5 bases. The starting material was peripheral blood mononuclear cells (PBMCs), obtained when the disease was refractory, from a patient treated with antithyroid drugs. The CDR3 DNA reads TGTGCCAGCAGTTCCGGGACGGACTCCTACAATGAGCAGTTCTTC. Translating it yields CASSSGTDSYNEQFF.